This T cell receptor beta chain is from a study of human T cells and chemical hapten exposure. There are many counts of this clonotype. TCRdb passed the RACE reads through MiXCR, listing each CDR3 protein once. Among 95,000 or so distinct CDR3 sequences listed, approximately 10% were seen once. V lost 4 bases, J lost 6 bases, and 13 bases lay in between. Germline assignment: CDR1 SGHTA and CDR2 FQGTGA. This CDR3 is 13 amino acids long. Stated time point: patch test 2, 6 weeks after DPC sensitization. Treatment indicated: therapeutic diphenylcyclopropenone sensitization with weekly scalp DPC. The starting material was whole blood, obtained in connection with sensitization to the hapten diphenylcyclopropenone (DPC). The receptor comes from a woman between 40 and 50 years old with alopecia areata. Some clones in this sample may be carry-over from other donors' samples. This sequence joins TRBV7-3 and TRBJ2-7; D is unclear. CDR3 loop: CASSSNTVSEQYF. Here the CDR3 DNA reads TGTGCCAGCAGCTCGAATACAGTAAGCGAGCAGTACTTC.